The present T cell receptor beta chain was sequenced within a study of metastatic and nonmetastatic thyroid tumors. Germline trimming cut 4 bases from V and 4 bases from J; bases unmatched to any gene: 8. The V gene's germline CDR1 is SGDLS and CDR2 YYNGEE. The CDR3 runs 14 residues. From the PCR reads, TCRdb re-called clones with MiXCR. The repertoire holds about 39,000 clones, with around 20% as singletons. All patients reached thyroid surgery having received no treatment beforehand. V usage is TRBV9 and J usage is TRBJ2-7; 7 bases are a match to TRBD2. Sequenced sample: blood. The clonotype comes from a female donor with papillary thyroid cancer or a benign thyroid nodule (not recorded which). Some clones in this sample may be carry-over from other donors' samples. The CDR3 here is CASSTGLSVYEQYF. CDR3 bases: TGTGCCAGCAGCACGGGACTATCGGTGTACGAGCAGTACTTC. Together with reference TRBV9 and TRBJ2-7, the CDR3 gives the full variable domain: DSGVTQTPKHLITATGQRVTLRCSPRSGDLSVYWYQQSLDQGLQFLIQYYNGEERAKGNILERFSAQQFPDLHSELNLSSLELGDSALYFCASSTGLSVYEQYFGPGTRLTVT.